This TCR beta chain comes out of a study of blood T cell repertoires in COVID-19. Across the whole study: Acute and convalescent COVID-19 samples came from the United States, Italy and Spain. From T cells, B-cell-depleted T cells, or PBMCs came the material, which was cDNA or gDNA.

This CDR3 has 14 residues. V gave up 0 bases and J gave up 2 bases, with 9 bases separating them. Germline CDR1 is SGHRS and CDR2 is YFSETQ. In the original processing: Estimated nucleated cell counts came from reference gene primer amplification. The data were produced by immunoSEQ multiplex PCR, yet TCRdb's version contains in-frame clones alone and is incomplete. The V and J calls and clone size come from that table; D and trimming were worked out from the DNA. In the table there are tens of thousands of clones, 75% to 90% of which are singletons. The origin of this receptor is an older woman with acute or convalescent COVID-19. The J gene is TRBJ2-7, the V gene TRBV5-1; possibly TRBD1 for D (6 bases). Sequenced: peripheral blood. The CDR3 sequence: CASSLVDRTYEQYF. CDR3 bases: TGCGCCAGCAGCTTGGTCGACAGGACCTACGAGCAGTACTTC.